This TCR beta chain derives from a study of CD8 T cells in ankylosing spondylitis (dated by TCRdb to about 2017). For the wider study: T cell receptor beta repertoires were profiled in healthy donors and ankylosing spondylitis patients so that disease-linked TCR variants could be found. The full study cohort comprised 20 to 30 ankylosing spondylitis patients and roughly 100 healthy donors. Peripheral blood samples were taken, and synovial fluid was additionally collected from ankylosing spondylitis patients.

Instrument on record: Illumina HiSeq 2500. Quantitative 5'-RACE with molecular barcodes was the method used to prepare the TCR beta libraries. On the authors' methods: A new computational method, built on a probabilistic model of VDJ rearrangement, was used to identify disease-linked TCR variants. TCRdb reanalyzed the raw reads on its own, using fastp at Q25 for trimming and MiXCR for clone calling, and kept in-frame beta chains. Each CDR3 protein appears once, grouped with its most common genes and DNA. The V and J calls here are based on TCRdb, not the publication. Here the sample has some 700,000 distinct CDR3 sequences; around 20% occur a single time. Clones ranked in the top ten supply 15% to 20% of the sample. The V end loses 2 bases and the J end loses 1 base, and a stretch of 5 bases separates them. The cysteine opens and the phenylalanine closes a CDR3 of 13 amino acids. Of the read, only the CDR3 DNA is kept; its 39 bases are in frame from base 1. CDR1 and CDR2 (LGHDT, YNNKEL) derive from the germline V gene (reference sequence).

Beyond this particular receptor, the publication reports: Blood from ankylosing spondylitis patients appeared to be characterized by a TCR beta motif composed of several highly homologous amino acid variants. Some of the motif variants had been reported before in the synovial fluid and blood of reactive arthritis patients, a finding that suggests common disease-initiation mechanisms. According to the report, matched synovial fluid samples from ankylosing spondylitis patients were significantly enriched for the disease-linked clones. The disease-linked clones had a CD8+ phenotype and were found at relatively low frequencies in peripheral blood.

This clonotype has a handful of counts. Its antigen remains unidentified. A much larger clonotype is one base distant, so this may be a read error. The specimen was blood, either unsorted or a sorted T cell fraction (not recorded which). The receptor was isolated from a male donor with ankylosing spondylitis. This sequence uses TRBV3-1 and TRBJ1-1; confidence is insufficient to name the D gene. The sequenced DNA is TGTGCCAGCAGCCAACAGGCGAACACTGAAGCTTTCTTT. It is translated as CASSQQANTEAFF.